Shown below are 11 T cell receptor gamma chains from a single sample sequenced in a study of gamma delta lymphoproliferative disorders and STAT genes. Genomic DNA from isolated PBMCs served as the sequencing template. TCRdb fed the multiplex PCR reads into CATT to redo clone calling. The repertoire holds about 1,800 gamma-chain clones, with 7% to 8% as singletons. The specimen sequenced was blood. Receptors were obtained from a human donor with gamma-delta T-cell large granular lymphocyte leukemia.

This clone is labeled medium-sized. The chain has TRGV2 and TRGJP2. No J gene was available from TCRdb, and it was assigned here by a germline match of the DNA. Per germline, CDR1 EGSNGY and CDR2 YDSYNSKV. The V gene end was trimmed by 0 bases and the J gene end by 0 bases; junction bases not matched to a gene: 1. The CDR3 is 15 amino acids. Here the CDR3 reads CATWDGHSSDWIKTF. The CDR3 region has the DNA TGTGCCACCTGGGACGGGCATAGTAGTGATTGGATCAAGACGTTT.

The chain carries TRGV8 and TRGJ1 or TRGJ2. TCRdb leaves out the J gene; it was filled in here by matching the DNA to germline. The V gene end was trimmed by 4 bases and the J gene end by 5 bases; junction bases not matched to a gene: 2. This CDR3 is built from 11 residues. The germline CDR1 and CDR2 sequences are VENAVY and YDSYNSRV. CDR3 protein: CATWEHYKKLF. For the CDR3, the DNA is TGTGCCACCTGGGAGCATTATAAGAAACTCTTT.

This clone is labeled as medium-sized. The chain carries TRGV10 and TRGJP1. Because TCRdb records no J gene, it was assigned here through a match of the DNA to germline. TRGV10 is assigned to the ORF class and has an uncertain function. V was clipped by 12 bases and J by 12 bases; unmatched bases: 20. This CDR3 has 14 residues. The CDR3 loop is CAADCIASDGFKIF. The CDR3 coding sequence is TGTGCTGCAGATTGTATTGCTTCTGACGGGTTCAAGATATTT.

This rearrangement joins TRGV9 to TRGJ1 or TRGJ2. TCRdb lists no J gene, so it was determined here by aligning the DNA to germline. Germline V gene lookup returns CDR1 GITISATS and CDR2 ISYDGTV (reference sequence). The trim removed 4 bases at V and 3 bases at J, leaving 15 bases unmatched. CDR3 size: 16 residues. Here the CDR3 DNA reads TGTGCCTTGTGGGACTCGGCCCTTCCTCGTTATTATAAGAAACTCTTT. Its protein product is CALWDSALPRYYKKLF.

This clone showed up many times. The chain joins TRGV2 to TRGJP2. No J gene was available from TCRdb, and it was assigned here by a germline match of the DNA. The CDR3 spans 12 residues. V shed 4 bases and J 8 bases; nucleotides not matched to a gene: 4. CDR1 is EGSNGY, CDR2 YDSYNSKV, per germline. The CDR3 loop is CATWEGDWIKTF. Written as DNA, the CDR3 is TGTGCCACCTGGGAAGGCGATTGGATCAAGACGTTT.

By sample share, this clone is medium-sized. No call exists for the J gene, whereas the V gene is TRGV2. The CDR3 is 12 residues long. Germline V CDR1 and CDR2: EGSNGY, YDSYNSKV. The CDR3 nucleotides are TGTGCCACCTGGGACGGGCCCGAGGGACTCTTCTTC. Residues: CATWDGPEGLFF.

The chain joins TRGV2 to TRGJP2. Since TCRdb gives no J gene, matching the DNA to germline was used here to assign it. The CDR3 covers 14 residues. The V gene's germline CDR1 is EGSNGY and CDR2 YDSYNSKV. J gave up 0 bases and V 7 bases, and 5 bases lay outside the gene matches. This CDR3 reads CATCENSSDWIKTF. In DNA, the CDR3 is TGTGCCACCTGCGAAAATAGTAGTGATTGGATCAAGACGTTT.

Sample share makes this clone medium-sized. The chain joins TRGV8 to TRGJ1 or TRGJ2. The J gene was missing in TCRdb and was found by matching the end of the DNA to germline. V dropped 8 bases and J dropped 4; count of bases not matched to a gene: 32. The CDR3 is 20 amino acids. CDR1 VENAVY and CDR2 YDSYNSRV come from the germline V gene. CDR3 nucleotides: TGTGCCACCTTGATTTGTCCGCGCATCCCATTCGGACAGGGATATTATAAGAAACTCTTT. Translated, it gives CATLICPRIPFGQGYYKKLF.

DNA of the CDR3: TGTGCCTTGTGGGAGGTGCAAGTCCCTGCTAAGAAACTCTTT. This translates into CALWEVQVPAKKLF. The chain carries TRGV9 and TRGJ1 or TRGJ2. In the absence of a J gene in TCRdb, the DNA was matched to germline to assign it here. V shed 0 bases, J shed 9 bases, and the junction held 11 bases outside the gene matches. The CDR3 loop spans 14 amino acids. Germline V CDR1 and CDR2: GITISATS, ISYDGTV (reference sequence).

This clone has just a few counts. A far larger clone is one base from this, pointing to a likely read error. Distinct nucleotide sequences in the sample also encode this CDR3. CDR3 sequence (DNA): TGTGCTGCGTGGGCCTACCATACCACTGGTTGGTTCAAGATATTT. This codes for CAAWAYHTTGWFKIF. This rearrangement joins TRGV10 to TRGJP1. In the absence of a J gene in TCRdb, the DNA was matched to germline to assign it here. Being an ORF, TRGV10 has a function that is uncertain. V dropped 8 bases and J dropped 0; count of bases not matched to a gene: 7. CDR3 size: 15 residues.

This clone appeared many times. The CDR3, as DNA: TGTGCCTTGTGGGAGGTCAGGCACAATTATTATAAGAAACTCTTT. Translating it yields CALWEVRHNYYKKLF. The chain couples TRGV9 to TRGJ1 or TRGJ2. In the absence of a J gene in TCRdb, the DNA was matched to germline to assign it here. CDR1 is GITISATS and CDR2 is ISYDGTV in the germline V gene (reference sequence). CDR3 size: 15 residues. V shed 1 base, J shed 1 base, and the junction held 7 bases outside the gene matches.